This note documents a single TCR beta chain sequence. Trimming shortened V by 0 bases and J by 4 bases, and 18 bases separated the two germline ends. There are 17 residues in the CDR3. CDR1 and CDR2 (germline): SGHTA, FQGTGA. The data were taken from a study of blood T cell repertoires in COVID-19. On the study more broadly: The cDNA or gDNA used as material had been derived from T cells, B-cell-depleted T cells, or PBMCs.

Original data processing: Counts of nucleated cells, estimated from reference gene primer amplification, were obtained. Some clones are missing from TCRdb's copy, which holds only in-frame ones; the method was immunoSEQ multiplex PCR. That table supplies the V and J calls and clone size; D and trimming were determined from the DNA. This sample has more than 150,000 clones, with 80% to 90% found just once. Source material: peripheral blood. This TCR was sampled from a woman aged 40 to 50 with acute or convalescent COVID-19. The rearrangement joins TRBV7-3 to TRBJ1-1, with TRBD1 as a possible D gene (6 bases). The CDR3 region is CASSLTLLDRSRTEAFF. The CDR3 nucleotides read TGTGCCAGCAGCTTAACCCTCCTAGACAGGAGTCGCACTGAAGCTTTCTTT.